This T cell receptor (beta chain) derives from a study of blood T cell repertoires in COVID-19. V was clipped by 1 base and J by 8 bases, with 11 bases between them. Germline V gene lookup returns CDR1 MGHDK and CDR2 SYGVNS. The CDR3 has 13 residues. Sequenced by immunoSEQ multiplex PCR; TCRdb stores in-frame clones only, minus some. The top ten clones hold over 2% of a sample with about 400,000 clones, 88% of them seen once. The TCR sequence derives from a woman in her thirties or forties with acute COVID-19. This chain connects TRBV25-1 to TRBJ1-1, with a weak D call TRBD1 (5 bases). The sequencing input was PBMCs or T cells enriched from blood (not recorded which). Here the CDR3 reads CASSESSGAEAFF. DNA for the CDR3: TGTGCCAGCAGTGAATCCAGCGGGGCAGAAGCTTTCTTT.